The clone carrying this T cell receptor (beta chain) was picked up many times. The CDR3 end lies 3 residues beyond the end of the read and is filled in from the germline J gene. Germline V lookup: CDR1 DFQATT, CDR2 SNEGSKA (reference sequence). The CDR3 length is 16 residues. This specimen comes from a study of T cell clonality in common variable immunodeficiency. Most patients and controls had Caucasian heritage. Heparinized whole blood, roughly 5 to 8.5 ml, came from each donor. CVID and control samples used equivalent genomic DNA input. Libraries were prepared by immunoSEQ multiplex PCR; TCRdb keeps only in-frame clonotypes and omits some of them. Listed for the sample are 40,000 to 55,000 clones, none seen a single time.

The chain uses TRBV20-1 and TRBJ1-1; 10 bases are shared with TRBD1. The sequence derives from a person aged 18-70 years in good health. Sequencing was done on a sample of peripheral blood mononuclear cells. Partial CDR3 DNA: TGCAGTGCTAACGTATTGGGCTGGGACAGGGGCCGAGGA. It specifies CSANVLGWDRGRG. The whole CDR3 protein is CSANVLGWDRGRGAFF.